This entry lists 32 T cell receptor beta chains sequenced from one sample in a study of human T cells and chemical hapten exposure. TCRdb analysed the RACE reads with MiXCR anew, one entry per CDR3 protein. The sample contains roughly 120,000 distinct CDR3 sequences, around an eighth of which appear only once. The time point was: patch test 1, 2 weeks after DPC sensitization. Noted treatment: therapeutic diphenylcyclopropenone sensitization with weekly scalp DPC. Sequencing was performed on whole blood, taken in connection with sensitization to the hapten diphenylcyclopropenone (DPC). Every receptor here comes from a woman between 50 and 59 years old with alopecia areata. Some clones in this sample may be carry-over from other donors' samples.

The J gene is TRBJ2-1, the V gene TRBV27, with 8 nucleotides matching TRBD2. V shed 4 bases, J shed 7 bases, and the junction held 27 bases outside the gene matches. Looked up from germline, CDR1 is MNHEY and CDR2 is SMNVEV (reference sequence). The CDR3 covers 21 residues. CDR3 bases: TGTGCCAGCAGTTCGATGATCGGGCGGGGGGCCCCGGGAGTTGTTGTGAATGAGCAGTTCTTC. This sequence encodes CASSSMIGRGAPGVVVNEQFF.

This clonotype was observed many times. V usage is TRBV9 and J usage is TRBJ1-6; 7 positions agree with TRBD1. Germline-derived CDR1 and CDR2 are SGDLS and YYNGEE. This CDR3 contains 15 residues. Trimming took 3 bases from V and 6 from J; bases not matched to a gene: 6. As DNA, the CDR3 is TGTGCCAGCAGCGCACAGGGGAGCAGTAATTCACCCCTCCACTTT. Amino acid sequence: CASSAQGSSNSPLHF. Complete variable domain (other parts from reference TRBV9 and TRBJ1-6): DSGVTQTPKHLITATGQRVTLRCSPRSGDLSVYWYQQSLDQGLQFLIQYYNGEERAKGNILERFSAQQFPDLHSELNLSSLELGDSALYFCASSAQGSSNSPLHFGNGTRLTVT.

V gene TRBV6-1 combines with J gene TRBJ1-4; the D is unclear. Germline V gene sequence: CDR1 MNHNS, CDR2 SASEGT. The V end lost 1 base, the J end lost 4 bases, and 10 bases lay between the germline ends. The CDR3 spans 15 residues. For the CDR3, the DNA is TGTGCCAGCAGTGAAGGGCGGCGGCTTAATGAAAAACTGTTTTTT. Amino acids: CASSEGRRLNEKLFF.

The rearrangement links TRBV4-2 to TRBJ1-1, with D unclear. This CDR3 has 13 amino acids. Trimming removed 4 bases from V and 3 bases from J, with 9 bases in between. Germline-derived CDR1 and CDR2 are LGHNA and YNFKEQ. CDR3 bases: TGTGCCAGCAGCCGGCAGCTAGACACTGAAGCTTTCTTT. This gives the protein CASSRQLDTEAFF.

In its sample, this clonotype was seen many times. This chain joins TRBV6-6 and TRBJ2-5; D is unclear. Per germline, CDR1 MNHNY and CDR2 SVGAGI (reference sequence). This CDR3 is built from 11 residues. V was cut by 11 bases and J by 7 bases, with 14 bases left in between. The CDR3 sequence: CAVAGTGTQYF. CDR3 nucleotides: TGTGCCGTAGCCGGCACTGGGACCCAGTACTTC.

The chain employs TRBV28 and TRBJ2-7; tentative D call: TRBD1 (5 bases). This CDR3 has 12 amino acids. CDR1 is MDHEN and CDR2 is SYDVKM in the germline V gene. Trimming shortened V by 4 bases and J by 9 bases, and 13 bases separated the two germline ends. The CDR3 here is CASSWGLTRQYF. The CDR3 bases are TGTGCCAGCAGTTGGGGCTTAACGAGGCAGTACTTC.

The V gene is TRBV6-2 or TRBV6-3, the J gene TRBJ1-2, with 7 bases fitting TRBD1. CDR1 MNHEY and CDR2 SVGEGT come from the germline V gene. The CDR3 extends over 14 amino acids. Trimming at V came to 5 bases and at J to 4 bases, leaving 7 bases not matched to a gene. CDR3 nucleotides: TGTGCCAGCAGTGGGGGGACAGAACTCTATGGCTACACCTTC. Amino acids: CASSGGTELYGYTF.

In its sample, this clonotype was seen a few times. The chain combines TRBV9 with TRBJ1-5; the D is unclear. V lost 0 bases and J lost 1, with 8 bases in between. This CDR3 has 15 amino acids. Looked up from germline, CDR1 is SGDLS and CDR2 is YYNGEE. The CDR3 region has the DNA TGTGCCAGCAGCGTAGGAGGGCTAAGCAATCAGCCCCAGCATTTT. Translating it yields CASSVGGLSNQPQHF.

Concerning this clonotype: This clone may be a read error of a much larger clone one base away. The rearrangement uses TRBV6-5 and TRBJ2-1; D unclear. V dropped 1 base and J dropped 6 bases, with 4 bases sitting between them. From germline, CDR1 is MNHEY and CDR2 SVGAGI. This CDR3 region has 12 residues. This chain's CDR3 is CASSYWGNEQFF. CDR3 in DNA: TGTGCCAGCAGTTACTGGGGCAATGAGCAGTTCTTC.

This clonotype has ten or more counts. V gene TRBV29-1 combines with J gene TRBJ2-7; TRBD2 aligns across 13 bases. The germline V gene has CDR1 SQVTM and CDR2 ANQGSEA. The J segment lost 8 bases and the V segment lost 3 bases, leaving 7 bases of the junction unmatched. The CDR3 spans 14 residues. This chain's CDR3 is CSVEGLAGRIQQYF. The CDR3 DNA reads TGCAGCGTTGAGGGACTAGCGGGAAGGATTCAGCAGTACTTC.

This clonotype was detected only a few times. The chain couples TRBV27 to TRBJ1-1, with 8 bases matching TRBD1. The CDR3 sequence is 14 residues long. The germline gives CDR1 MNHEY, CDR2 SMNVEV (reference sequence). Trimming removed 6 bases from V and 4 bases from J; junction bases left unmatched: 7. CDR3 nucleotides: TGTGCCAGCAGCCAGGGGGCGCTTACCACTGAAGCTTTCTTT. This gives the protein CASSQGALTTEAFF.

The chain joins TRBV15 to TRBJ2-5; 9 nucleotides align to TRBD2. The V gene's germline CDR1 is LNHNV and CDR2 YYDKDF (reference sequence). This CDR3 has 16 residues. V was pared by 0 bases and J by 2 bases, with 4 bases of the junction left unmatched. The CDR3: CATSRDLLAGQETQYF. In DNA form, the CDR3 reads TGTGCCACCAGCAGAGATCTCCTAGCGGGGCAAGAGACCCAGTACTTC.

This clonotype has ten or more counts. The chain links TRBV10-3 to TRBJ2-2; 13 nucleotides align to TRBD2. This CDR3 spans 19 amino acids. CDR1 is ENHRY and CDR2 is SYGVKD in the germline V gene. With 3 bases clipped from V and 0 bases from J, the junction kept 7 bases outside the gene matches. The CDR3 loop is CAISDPVGLAGANTGELFF. The CDR3 coding sequence is TGTGCCATCAGTGACCCGGTAGGACTAGCGGGAGCGAACACCGGGGAGCTGTTTTTT.

At least ten counts were recorded for this clonotype. The rearrangement joins TRBV28 to TRBJ2-6; D remains unclear. Trimming pared 4 bases from V and 4 bases from J, leaving 14 bases between. CDR1 and CDR2 (germline): MDHEN, SYDVKM. The CDR3 length is 16 residues. The CDR3 spells CASSSTRRDGANVLTF. DNA of the CDR3: TGTGCCAGCAGTTCCACTCGACGTGACGGGGCCAACGTCCTGACTTTC. The full variable domain, with the rest looked up from reference TRBV28 and TRBJ2-6, is DVKVTQSSRYLVKRTGEKVFLECVQDMDHENMFWYRQDPGLGLRLIYFSYDVKMKEKGDIPEGYSVSREKKERFSLILESASTNQTSMYLCASSSTRRDGANVLTFGAGSRLTVL.

Only a few counts were recorded for this clonotype. J is TRBJ2-1 and V is TRBV12-3 or TRBV12-4; 7 bases are shared with TRBD2. V was pared by 0 bases and J by 4 bases, with 9 bases of the junction left unmatched. This CDR3 has 17 amino acids. The CDR3 DNA reads as TGTGCCAGCAGTTTAGCCTCGGGGGGTGGTTCGTACAATGAGCAGTTCTTC. The encoded protein is CASSLASGGGSYNEQFF.

This clonotype was recorded at least ten times. The rearrangement joins TRBV15 to TRBJ2-2; 9 bases map to TRBD1. The CDR3 runs to 16 residues. With 1 base clipped from V and 5 bases from J, the junction kept 5 bases outside the gene matches. Germline values: CDR1 LNHNV, CDR2 YYDKDF (reference sequence). CDR3 nucleotide sequence: TGTGCCACCAGCAGAGCCGGGACAGGGCTGACCGGGGAGCTGTTTTTT. Its protein is CATSRAGTGLTGELFF.

This clonotype appeared a few times. The gene calls are TRBV15 and TRBJ1-5; unclear D gene. The germline CDR1 and CDR2 sequences are LNHNV and YYDKDF (reference sequence). Trimming took 1 base from V and 0 from J, leaving 10 bases between them. This CDR3 has 16 amino acids. The CDR3 DNA sequence: TGTGCCACCAGCAGAGTCCCCCCGTATAGCAATCAGCCCCAGCATTTT. This translates into CATSRVPPYSNQPQHF. The entire variable domain, with the rest obtained from reference TRBV15 and TRBJ1-5, is as follows: DAMVIQNPRYQVTQFGKPVTLSCSQTLNHNVMYWYQQKSSQAPKLLFHYYDKDFNNEADTPDNFQSRRPNTSFCFLDIRSPGLGDTAMYLCATSRVPPYSNQPQHFGDGTRLSIL.

This clonotype was seen more than once but under ten times. The V call is TRBV4-1, the J call TRBJ2-7; no definite D call. The CDR3 is made up of 13 amino acids. Germline V gives CDR1 MGHRA, CDR2 YSYEKL. Trimming took 1 base from V and 1 from J, leaving 5 bases between them. CDR3 region: CASSQGLSYEQYF. In DNA, the CDR3 is TGCGCCAGCAGCCAAGGACTTTCCTACGAGCAGTACTTC.

The V and J genes are TRBV12-3 or TRBV12-4 and TRBJ1-4; D is unresolved. V lost 5 bases and J 8 bases, leaving 9 bases between the germline ends. CDR3 length: 12 amino acids. CDR3 coding DNA: TGTGCCAGCAGTCGAGCAGTCGAAAAACTGTTTTTT. It codes for CASSRAVEKLFF.

This clonotype occurred a few times. The chain combines TRBV6-6 with TRBJ2-3; the match to TRBD1 covers 8 bases. The CDR3 runs 15 residues. V was pared by 0 bases and J by 5 bases, with 4 bases of the junction left unmatched. Germline assignment: CDR1 MNHNY and CDR2 SVGAGI (reference sequence). The CDR3 region has the DNA TGTGCCAGCAGTTACTCTCAGGGGGCAAGAGATACGCAGTATTTT. It codes for CASSYSQGARDTQYF.

The chain is built from TRBV11-2 and TRBJ1-1; D is unclear. Germline V gene data show CDR1 as SGHAT and CDR2 as FQNNGV. V was clipped by 3 bases and J by 1 base, with 9 bases between them. CDR3 size: 14 residues. CDR3: CASSFPRQNTEAFF. CDR3 DNA sequence: TGTGCCAGCAGCTTCCCCCGACAGAACACTGAAGCTTTCTTT.

This clonotype came up a few times. The V gene is TRBV21-1, the J gene TRBJ2-5; TRBD1 was called by the table and not checked on the DNA. TRBV21-1 is a listed pseudogene. CDR3 length equals 13 residues. CDR3 coding DNA: TGTGCCAGCGCGGGGACCCACGAAGGGACCCAGTACTTC. As protein: CASAGTHEGTQYF.

This clonotype was observed a handful of times. The CDR3 DNA is TGTGCCAGCAGTGATGGTGGCGGGGGAAGGACTGAAGCTTTCTTT. Translating gives CASSDGGGGRTEAFF. The J gene is TRBJ1-1, the V gene TRBV6-1, with D perhaps TRBD1 (5 bases). CDR1 MNHNS and CDR2 SASEGT come from the germline V gene. The V end lost 3 bases, the J end lost 5 bases, and 16 bases lay between the germline ends. The CDR3 covers 15 residues.

The chain joins TRBV15 to TRBJ2-5; tentative D call: TRBD2 (5 bases). The V and J ends lost 0 bases and 3 bases respectively, with 8 bases between them. The CDR3 runs 14 residues. Germline lookup yields CDR1 LNHNV and CDR2 YYDKDF (reference sequence). CDR3 loop: CATSRDRGEETQYF. CDR3 bases: TGTGCCACCAGCAGAGATCGGGGAGAAGAGACCCAGTACTTC.

This clonotype was detected many times. The V gene is TRBV2, the J gene TRBJ1-1; D is uncertain. This CDR3 spans 14 amino acids. V lost 1 base and J 5 bases, leaving 11 bases between the germline ends. Germline V gives CDR1 SNHLY, CDR2 FYNNEI. Here the CDR3 DNA reads TGTGCCAGCAGTGAAGTTCGGGTTCCGACTGAAGCTTTCTTT. Amino acids: CASSEVRVPTEAFF.

CDR3 sequence reads: CASSSGQGKGETQYF. CDR3 in DNA: TGTGCCAGCAGCTCGGGACAGGGGAAGGGAGAGACCCAGTACTTC. V gene TRBV7-9 combines with J gene TRBJ2-5; 10 positions agree with TRBD1. V lost 4 bases, J lost 4 bases, and 6 bases stayed unmatched. The CDR3 spans 15 residues. Germline CDR1 and CDR2: SEHNR and FQNEAQ (reference sequence).

This clonotype was seen many times. The V call is TRBV6-1, the J call TRBJ1-3; D is unresolved. The V end lost 6 bases, the J end lost 2 bases, and 5 bases lay between the germline ends. Germline V gene data show CDR1 as MNHNS and CDR2 as SASEGT. The CDR3 has 12 amino acids. The CDR3 is CASSRAGNTIYF. The CDR3 region has the DNA TGTGCCAGCAGCCGGGCTGGAAACACCATATATTTT.

This chain uses TRBV20-1 with TRBJ1-5, with TRBD1 as a possible D gene (5 bases). Germline assignment: CDR1 DFQATT and CDR2 SNEGSKA (reference sequence). This CDR3 has 13 amino acids. V was trimmed by 8 bases and J by 7 bases, leaving 18 bases between them. CDR3 sequence reads: CSLGEYTGQPQHF. CDR3 DNA: TGCAGTCTAGGGGAGTACACCGGGCAGCCCCAGCATTTT.

CDR3 DNA sequence: TGTGCCAGCTCAAAAGGGACGAACACCGGGGAGCTGTTTTTT. It translates to CASSKGTNTGELFF. This rearrangement joins TRBV18 to TRBJ2-2; D ambiguous. CDR3 length equals 14 residues. Germline V lookup: CDR1 KGHSH, CDR2 LQKENI. The ends were cut back, 5 bases at V and 0 bases at J, with 7 bases in the middle.

This clonotype was seen a handful of times. The rearrangement joins TRBV2 to TRBJ2-7; possibly TRBD1 or TRBD2 for D (5 bases each). This CDR3 region has 15 residues. Trimming shortened V by 6 bases and J by 9 bases, and 24 bases separated the two germline ends. The V gene's germline CDR1 is SNHLY and CDR2 FYNNEI. The CDR3 loop reads CASSGPGTDPKGQYF. CDR3 bases: TGTGCCAGCAGCGGACCAGGGACCGACCCAAAGGGGCAGTACTTC.

This clonotype has a count of ten or more. DNA of the CDR3: TGTGCCAGCAGTGAAGCGGGGAACACTGAAGCTTTCTTT. Its protein is CASSEAGNTEAFF. The rearrangement uses TRBV6-1 and TRBJ1-1; D not certain. The V gene's germline CDR1 is MNHNS and CDR2 SASEGT. V lost 0 bases to trimming and J lost 1 base, with 3 bases between them. The CDR3 consists of 13 residues.

The chain joins TRBV3-1 to TRBJ1-6; D gene uncertain. Germline-derived CDR1 and CDR2 are LGHDT and YNNKEL (reference sequence). The V gene lost 2 bases and the J gene lost 7 bases, with 6 bases spanning the gap. The CDR3 sequence is 13 residues long. The CDR3 here is CASSQSGNSPLHF. CDR3 bases: TGTGCCAGCAGCCAATCGGGGAATTCACCCCTCCACTTT.